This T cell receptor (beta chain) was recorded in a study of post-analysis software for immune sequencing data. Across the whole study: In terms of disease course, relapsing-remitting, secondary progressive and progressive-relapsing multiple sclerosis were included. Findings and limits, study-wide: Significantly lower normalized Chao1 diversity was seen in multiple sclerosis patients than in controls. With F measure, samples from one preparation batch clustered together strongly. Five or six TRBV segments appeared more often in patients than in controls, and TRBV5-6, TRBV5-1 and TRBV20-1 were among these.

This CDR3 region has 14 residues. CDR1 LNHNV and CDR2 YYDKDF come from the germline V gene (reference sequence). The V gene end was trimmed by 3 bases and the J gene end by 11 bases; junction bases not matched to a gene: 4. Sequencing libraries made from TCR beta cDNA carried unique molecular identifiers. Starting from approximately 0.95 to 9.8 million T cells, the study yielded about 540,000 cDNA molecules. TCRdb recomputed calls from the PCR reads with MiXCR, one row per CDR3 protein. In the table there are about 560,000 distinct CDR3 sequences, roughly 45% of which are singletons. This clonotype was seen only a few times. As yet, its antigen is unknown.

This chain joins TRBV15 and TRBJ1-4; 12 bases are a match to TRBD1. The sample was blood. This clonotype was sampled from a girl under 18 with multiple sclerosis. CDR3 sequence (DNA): TGTGCCACCAGCAGCGGGACAGGGGGCTATAAACTGTTTTTT. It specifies CATSSGTGGYKLFF.